Shown below are 27 T cell receptor beta chains from a single sample sequenced in a study of chemoradiotherapy in HPV16-positive cancers. TCRdb's table, derived via immunoSEQ multiplex PCR, lists solely in-frame clones and lacks some. The table records tens of thousands of clones, over 90% of them present only once. The sample in question was blood, obtained from a patient who underwent chemoradiotherapy. All receptors come from a human donor with HPV-associated anogenital cancer.

The chain joins TRBV5-1 to TRBJ2-2, with TRBD2 matching over 7 bases. CDR1 is SGHRS, CDR2 YFSETQ, per germline. There are 17 residues in the CDR3. V lost 4 bases to trimming and J lost 5 bases; unmatched junction nucleotides: 14. DNA for the CDR3: TGCGCCAGCAGCCTCCCGCGACTAGCAGCGTGGACCGGGGAGCTGTTTTTT. Its protein product is CASSLPRLAAWTGELFF.

V is TRBV9 and J is TRBJ1-2; D might be TRBD1 (6 bases). The CDR3 spans 16 residues. Trimming took off 2 bases at V and 0 bases at J, with 14 bases between the two ends. Germline-derived CDR1 and CDR2 are SGDLS and YYNGEE. The CDR3 nucleotides are TGTGCCAGCAGCGTTAGGGGGGACCTTTCTAACTATGGCTACACCTTC. Translating gives CASSVRGDLSNYGYTF.

V gene TRBV9 combines with J gene TRBJ2-7, with a possible D match to TRBD2 (6 bases). The germline V gene has CDR1 SGDLS and CDR2 YYNGEE. The CDR3 has 16 residues. V dropped 0 bases and J dropped 5 bases, with 18 bases sitting between them. In DNA, the CDR3 is TGTGCCAGCAGCGTAGGCGTCGGGAGTGGTCTCGACGAGCAGTACTTC. Amino acid sequence: CASSVGVGSGLDEQYF.

The gene calls are TRBV9 and TRBJ2-5; 7 bases map to TRBD2. The germline CDR1 and CDR2 sequences are SGDLS and YYNGEE. Unmatched junction bases numbered 13, after V lost 3 bases and J lost 5 bases. The CDR3 length is 16 residues. The CDR3 is CASSARGGTPAETQYF. The CDR3, as DNA: TGTGCCAGCAGCGCAAGGGGAGGGACGCCAGCGGAGACCCAGTACTTC.

The chain uses TRBV13 and TRBJ2-3, with D possibly being TRBD2 (6 bases). With 3 bases removed from V and 2 bases from J, the gap between germline ends came to 9 bases. Germline CDR1 and CDR2: PRHDT and FYEKMQ (reference sequence). The CDR3 length is 14 residues. The CDR3 DNA is TGTGCCAGCAGCTTCGGAGGGACCACAGATACGCAGTATTTT. Encoded protein: CASSFGGTTDTQYF.

The J gene is TRBJ2-3, the V gene TRBV5-1; D could derive from TRBD1 or TRBD2 (5 bases each). Germline CDR1 is SGHRS and CDR2 is YFSETQ. The CDR3 totals 15 residues. Trimming left V 0 bases short and J 5 bases short, with 13 bases between. CDR3 protein: CASSLARGAVDTQYF. As DNA, the CDR3 is TGCGCCAGCAGCTTGGCGAGGGGCGCGGTAGATACGCAGTATTTT. The full variable domain, its missing parts supplied by reference TRBV5-1 and TRBJ2-3, is KAGVTQTPRYLIKTRGQQVTLSCSPISGHRSVSWYQQTPGQGLQFLFEYFSETQRNKGNFPGRFSGRQFSNSRSEMNVSTLELGDSALYLCASSLARGAVDTQYFGPGTRLTVL.

This chain joins TRBV5-1 and TRBJ2-7, with D perhaps TRBD2 (6 bases). This CDR3 region has 14 residues. V dropped 3 bases and J dropped 4 bases, with 14 bases sitting between them. Germline V gives CDR1 SGHRS, CDR2 YFSETQ. The CDR3 reads CASSYMEGPYEQYF. In DNA form, the CDR3 reads TGCGCCAGCAGCTATATGGAGGGCCCGTACGAGCAGTACTTC.

The chain couples TRBV27 to TRBJ2-3; perhaps D is TRBD1 or TRBD2 (6 bases each). CDR1 is MNHEY, CDR2 SMNVEV, per germline (reference sequence). Deletions cut 4 bases from V and 2 bases from J, with 19 bases between. CDR3 length: 17 amino acids. The CDR3 bases are TGTGCCAGCAGTTCCATACCAGGTGGGGGGCCCACAGATACGCAGTATTTT. Translating gives CASSSIPGGGPTDTQYF.

The chain combines TRBV4-2 with TRBJ2-2; D gene unclear. V was pared by 1 base and J by 0 bases, with 9 bases between. This CDR3 comprises 16 residues. Germline loops: CDR1 LGHNA, CDR2 YNFKEQ. Here the CDR3 reads CASSQVTAANTGELFF. In DNA form, the CDR3 reads TGTGCCAGCAGCCAAGTCACAGCCGCGAACACCGGGGAGCTGTTTTTT.

The rearrangement uses TRBV28 and TRBJ1-5; D call uncertain. The germline V gene encodes CDR1 MDHEN and CDR2 SYDVKM. V was shortened by 2 bases and J by 6 bases, with 14 bases between the two germline ends. This CDR3 spans 15 amino acids. DNA for the CDR3: TGTGCCAGCAGTTTAAGCGCTGGGTCCGGTCAGCCCCAGCATTTT. The encoded protein is CASSLSAGSGQPQHF.

V gene TRBV7-9 combines with J gene TRBJ1-1, with D possibly being TRBD1 (5 bases). CDR3 length: 17 residues. Germline-derived CDR1 and CDR2 are SEHNR and FQNEAQ (reference sequence). The V end lost 1 base, the J end lost 1 base, and 16 bases lay between the germline ends. CDR3 DNA: TGTGCCAGCAGCTTAGTGGGTGGGGGATATTCGAACACTGAAGCTTTCTTT. The encoded protein is CASSLVGGGYSNTEAFF. Full variable domain (remainder filled in from reference TRBV7-9 and TRBJ1-1): DTGVSQNPRHKITKRGQNVTFRCDPISEHNRLYWYRQTLGQGPEFLTYFQNEAQLEKSRLLSDRFSAERPKGSFSTLEIQRTEQGDSAMYLCASSLVGGGYSNTEAFFGQGTRLTVV.

The gene calls are TRBV7-2 and TRBJ2-1, with 9 bases identical to TRBD1. The CDR3 covers 13 residues. V shed 3 bases, J shed 7 bases, and the junction held 1 base outside the gene matches. The V gene's germline CDR1 is SGHTA and CDR2 FQGNSA. DNA for the CDR3: TGTGCCAGCAGCTTTGACAGGGGGAATGAGCAGTTCTTC. Amino acids: CASSFDRGNEQFF.

This clone was picked up one time. V is TRBV28 and J is TRBJ1-2; tentatively, D is TRBD1 (6 bases). CDR3 length: 14 amino acids. Germline loops: CDR1 MDHEN, CDR2 SYDVKM. Trimming took off 8 bases at V and 4 bases at J, with 17 bases between the two ends. Written as DNA, the CDR3 is TGTGCCAGCCGCGAAGGGGGAGAGGGCTATGGCTACACCTTC. Amino acids: CASREGGEGYGYTF.

The chain combines TRBV7-2 with TRBJ2-5, with D possibly TRBD1 on 5 matching bases. The CDR3 has 13 amino acids. V shed 5 bases and J shed 2 bases, with 9 bases lying between them. Germline V CDR1 and CDR2: SGHTA, FQGNSA. As DNA, the CDR3 is TGTGCCAGCAGCCAGAACAGGCAAGAGACCCAGTACTTC. Its translation: CASSQNRQETQYF.

This clone has only one observation. The J gene is TRBJ1-2, the V gene TRBV4-3, with 7 bases lining up with TRBD1. The CDR3 has 13 residues. With 2 bases clipped from V and 7 bases from J, the junction kept 4 bases outside the gene matches. From germline, CDR1 is LGHNA and CDR2 YSLEER. The CDR3 loop reads CASSQQQGGGYTF. The CDR3 DNA reads TGCGCCAGCAGCCAACAGCAGGGGGGTGGCTACACCTTC.

The chain links TRBV7-2 to TRBJ1-5; D remains unclear. From germline, CDR1 is SGHTA and CDR2 FQGNSA. CDR3 length: 17 residues. V was cut by 4 bases and J by 2 bases, with 18 bases left in between. The CDR3 here is CASSSHYAGLGNQPQHF. The CDR3, as DNA: TGTGCCAGCAGCTCGCACTATGCGGGCCTGGGCAATCAGCCCCAGCATTTT.

This clone was picked up one time. The chain links TRBV7-2 to TRBJ1-4, with a possible D match to TRBD1 (6 bases). Germline CDR1 is SGHTA and CDR2 is FQGNSA. CDR3 length equals 17 residues. The ends were cut back, 1 base at V and 4 bases at J, with 16 bases in the middle. CDR3 bases: TGTGCCAGCAGCTTAGAGGGTAGGGGGACACATAATGAAAAACTGTTTTTT. It yields the protein CASSLEGRGTHNEKLFF.

The V gene is TRBV7-9, the J gene TRBJ2-7; either TRBD1 or TRBD2 may supply D (5 bases each). The CDR3 extends over 15 amino acids. Germline V gene lookup returns CDR1 SEHNR and CDR2 FQNEAQ (reference sequence). Trimming took off 6 bases at V and 2 bases at J, with 17 bases between the two ends. The chain's CDR3 is CASSSPGTATYEQYF. CDR3 DNA: TGTGCCAGCAGTTCCCCCGGGACGGCGACCTACGAGCAGTACTTC.

Written as DNA, the CDR3 is TGTGCCAGCAGTTACAGGGGACAGACGGGGACCCAGTACTTC. Translation gives CASSYRGQTGTQYF. The chain combines TRBV6-5 with TRBJ2-5; TRBD1 agrees at 7 bases. Germline CDR1 is MNHEY and CDR2 is SVGAGI. The trim removed 2 bases at V and 7 bases at J, leaving 7 bases unmatched. The CDR3 is 14 amino acids.

The rearrangement uses TRBV11-2 and TRBJ1-1; D is undetermined. V was cut by 0 bases and J by 5 bases, with 10 bases left in between. The CDR3 length is 14 residues. Germline values: CDR1 SGHAT, CDR2 FQNNGV. Here the CDR3 reads CASSLDGVGTEAFF. The DNA of the CDR3 is TGTGCCAGCAGCTTAGATGGGGTGGGGACTGAAGCTTTCTTT.

The chain carries TRBV4-2 and TRBJ2-7; 7 bases map to TRBD2. The CDR3 contains 17 residues. The J segment lost 0 bases and the V segment lost 1 base, leaving 9 bases of the junction unmatched. Germline assignment: CDR1 LGHNA and CDR2 YNFKEQ. The CDR3 coding sequence is TGTGCCAGCAGCCAAGTTTTCCGCGGGAGCCTCTCCTACGAGCAGTACTTC. Translation gives CASSQVFRGSLSYEQYF.

V and J are TRBV7-9 and TRBJ1-6; D possibly corresponds to TRBD1 (5 bases). Germline-derived CDR1 and CDR2 are SEHNR and FQNEAQ (reference sequence). The CDR3 sequence is 16 residues long. Between the trimmed V and J ends, which lost 4 bases and 6 bases, there was a span of 16 bases. CDR3 DNA sequence: TGTGCCAGCAGCTCCCGGGACCTGCGGGGTAATTCACCCCTCCACTTT. Its translation: CASSSRDLRGNSPLHF.

The J gene is TRBJ1-1, the V gene TRBV4-3; D gene uncertain. V was pared by 2 bases and J by 1 base, with 5 bases between. Looked up from germline, CDR1 is LGHNA and CDR2 is YSLEER. This CDR3 is built from 13 residues. CDR3 DNA: TGCGCCAGCAGCCAAAGGAAGAACACTGAAGCTTTCTTT. Translation: CASSQRKNTEAFF.

This clone was counted once. This sequence joins TRBV6-5 and TRBJ2-3; TRBD1 agrees at 9 bases. CDR3 size: 14 residues. CDR1 and CDR2 from the germline V gene are MNHEY and SVGAGI. V trimming: 5 bases; J trimming: 3 bases; junction bases outside the gene matches: 3. The CDR3 sequence is CASSATGGTDTQYF. DNA for the CDR3: TGTGCCAGCAGTGCGACAGGGGGGACAGATACGCAGTATTTT.

The chain uses TRBV28 and TRBJ1-2; no reliable D call. Germline assignment: CDR1 MDHEN and CDR2 SYDVKM. CDR3 length equals 13 residues. The V end was cut by 2 bases, the J end by 8 bases, with 12 bases between. CDR3 nucleotides: TGTGCCAGCAGTTTAAATATACGTGGGGGCTACACCTTC. This codes for CASSLNIRGGYTF.

V usage is TRBV7-8 and J usage is TRBJ2-5, with D tentatively TRBD1 (6 bases). The J call may not be correct, given that the DNA end is closer to TRBJ2-7. The CDR3 is made up of 16 amino acids. Looked up from germline, CDR1 is SGHVS and CDR2 is FQNEAQ. CDR3 nucleotides: TGTGCCAGCAGCGTCGGACAGCGTTTGAGCTCCTACGAGCAGTACTTC. This gives the protein CASSVGQRLSSYEQYF.

The gene calls are TRBV2 and TRBJ2-3, with 9 bases lining up with TRBD2. Per germline, CDR1 SNHLY and CDR2 FYNNEI. The CDR3 is 14 amino acids. Losses at the gene ends were 5 bases for V and 4 bases for J; bases not matched to a gene: 4. The CDR3 region is CASSSGRIPDTQYF. The DNA of the CDR3 is TGTGCCAGCAGTAGCGGGAGGATCCCAGATACGCAGTATTTT.